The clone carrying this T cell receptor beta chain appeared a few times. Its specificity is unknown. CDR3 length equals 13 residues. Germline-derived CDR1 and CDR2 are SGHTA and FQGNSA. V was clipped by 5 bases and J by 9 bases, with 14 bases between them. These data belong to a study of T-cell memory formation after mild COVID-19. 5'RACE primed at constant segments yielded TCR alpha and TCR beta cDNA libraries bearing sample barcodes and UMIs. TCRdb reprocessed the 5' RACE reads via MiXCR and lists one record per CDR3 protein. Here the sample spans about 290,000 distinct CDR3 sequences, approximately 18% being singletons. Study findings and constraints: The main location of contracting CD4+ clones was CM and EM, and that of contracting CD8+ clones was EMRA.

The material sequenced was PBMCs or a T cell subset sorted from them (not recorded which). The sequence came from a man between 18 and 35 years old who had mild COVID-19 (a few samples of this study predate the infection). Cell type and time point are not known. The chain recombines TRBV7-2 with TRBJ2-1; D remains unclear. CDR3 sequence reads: CASSPRVIGEQFF. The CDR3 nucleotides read TGTGCCAGCAGCCCTCGTGTCATCGGTGAGCAGTTCTTC.